These 2 T cell receptor beta chains originate from one sample sequenced in a study of beta chain features in type 1 diabetes. Study findings and constraints: All four CD4+ subsets from Type 1 diabetes patients carried moderately but significantly shorter TCRB CDR3s.

These receptors have no identified antigens. Reverse transcription of all isolated RNA meant that expressed TCRB transcripts were sequenced. The assay was immunoSEQ multiplex PCR, and TCRdb's table has in-frame clones only and misses some. The sample includes around 180,000 clones, 6.5% to 9.5% of them seen just once. The specimen sequenced was central memory CD4+ T cells from blood. The receptor set was obtained from a woman aged 40 to 50 with type 1 diabetes.

This clone has only a few counts. The chain couples TRBV7-9 to TRBJ1-4; 9 nucleotides align to TRBD1. CDR1 is SEHNR and CDR2 is FQNEAQ in the germline V gene (reference sequence). This CDR3 region has 15 residues. J gave up 5 bases and V 5 bases, and 6 bases lay outside the gene matches. Here the CDR3 DNA reads TGTGCCAGCAGCCTAACGACAGGGGGGAATGAAAAACTGTTTTTT. As protein: CASSLTTGGNEKLFF.

This clone was recorded a few times. V gene TRBV27 combines with J gene TRBJ2-7; 10 nucleotides match TRBD1. J gave up 7 bases and V 6 bases, and 12 bases lay outside the gene matches. The germline V gene has CDR1 MNHEY and CDR2 SMNVEV (reference sequence). The CDR3 is 15 amino acids. CDR3 amino acids: CASRDRDRGLREQYF. DNA of the CDR3: TGTGCCAGCAGGGATAGGGACAGGGGATTGCGGGAGCAGTACTTC.